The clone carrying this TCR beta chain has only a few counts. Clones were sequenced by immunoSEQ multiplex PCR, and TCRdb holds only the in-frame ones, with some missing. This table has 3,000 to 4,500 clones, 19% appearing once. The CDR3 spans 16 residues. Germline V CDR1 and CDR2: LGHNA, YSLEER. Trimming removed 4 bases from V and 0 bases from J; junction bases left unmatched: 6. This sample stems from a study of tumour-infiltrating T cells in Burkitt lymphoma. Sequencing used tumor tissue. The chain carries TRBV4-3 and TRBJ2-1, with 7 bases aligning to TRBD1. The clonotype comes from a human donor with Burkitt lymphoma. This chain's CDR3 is CASSPQGQSSYNEQFF. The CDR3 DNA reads TGCGCCAGCAGCCCCCAGGGACAGAGCTCCTACAATGAGCAGTTCTTC.